This T cell receptor (beta chain) was sequenced during a study of human T cells and chemical hapten exposure. TCRdb analysed the RACE reads with MiXCR anew, one entry per CDR3 protein. The sample has about 180,000 distinct CDR3 sequences, under 35% seen once. This clonotype was recorded once. Trimming cost V 0 bases and J 8 bases, with 16 bases left between them. Germline CDR1 and CDR2: MNHEY and SVGEGT. This CDR3 has 16 amino acids. Stated time point: pre-sensitization, week 0. Stated treatment: therapeutic diphenylcyclopropenone sensitization with weekly scalp DPC. V is TRBV6-2 or TRBV6-3 and J is TRBJ2-2; unclear D gene. The TCR comes from a woman under 40 with alopecia areata. Some clones in this sample may be carry-over from other donors' samples. The sample here was whole blood, taken in connection with sensitization to the hapten diphenylcyclopropenone (DPC). The CDR3 here is CASSYSPTPSRGELFF. DNA of the CDR3: TGTGCCAGCAGTTACTCGCCCACGCCGTCCAGGGGGGAGCTGTTTTTT.